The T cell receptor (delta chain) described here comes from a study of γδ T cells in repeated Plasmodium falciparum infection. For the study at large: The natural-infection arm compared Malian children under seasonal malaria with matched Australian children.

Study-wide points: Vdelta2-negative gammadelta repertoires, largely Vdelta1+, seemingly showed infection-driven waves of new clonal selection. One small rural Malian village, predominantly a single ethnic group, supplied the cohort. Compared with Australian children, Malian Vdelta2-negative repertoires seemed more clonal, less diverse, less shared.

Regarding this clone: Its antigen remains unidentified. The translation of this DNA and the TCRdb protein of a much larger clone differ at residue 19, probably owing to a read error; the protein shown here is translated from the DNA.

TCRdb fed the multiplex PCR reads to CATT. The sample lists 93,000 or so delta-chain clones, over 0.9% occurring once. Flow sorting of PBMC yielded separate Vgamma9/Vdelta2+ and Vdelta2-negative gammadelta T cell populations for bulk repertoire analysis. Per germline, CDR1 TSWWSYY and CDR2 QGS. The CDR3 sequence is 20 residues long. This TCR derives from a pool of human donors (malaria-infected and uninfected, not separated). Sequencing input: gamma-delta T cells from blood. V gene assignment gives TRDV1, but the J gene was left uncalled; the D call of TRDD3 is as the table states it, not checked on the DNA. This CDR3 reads CALGTTVKNWGFSYTDKLTF. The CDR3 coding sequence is TGTGCTCTTGGGACCACCGTTAAGAACTGGGGATTTTCGTACACCGATAAACTCACCTTT.